A selection of T cell receptor beta chains follows, all from one sample in a study of human T cells and chemical hapten exposure. TCRdb reanalysed the 5' RACE reads using MiXCR and keeps one entry per CDR3 protein. Here the sample spans some 150,000 distinct CDR3 sequences, around 4% being singletons. The origin of the receptors is a female donor in good health. Each CDR3 is given with its conserved first and last residue. The order of the fields is J gene, D gene, clone size, V gene, CDR3 DNA, CDR3 protein. A D gene is named only where the DNA matches it firmly. The size field is filled for only some rows; it gives once, few, many or a size class.

J: TRBJ1-3; D: NA; size: many; V: TRBV5-1; DNA: TGCGCCAGCAGCTTGCGTCCGGCAGGGTTTGGAAACACCATATATTTT; CDR3: CASSLRPAGFGNTIYF
J: TRBJ2-2; D: TRBD1; size: few; V: TRBV2; DNA: TGTGCCAGCCGACAGGGGTTAGGCGGGGAGCTGTTTTTT; CDR3: CASRQGLGGELFF
J: TRBJ2-7; D: NA; size: many; V: TRBV27; DNA: TGTGCCAGCACCTTCCCAACGGGGTTC; CDR3: CASTFPTGF
J: TRBJ2-2; D: NA; size: many; V: TRBV18; DNA: TGTGCCAGCTCACCACTTCGGTTCTCTGGGAACACCGGGGAGCTGTTTTTT; CDR3: CASSPLRFSGNTGELFF
J: TRBJ1-5; D: NA; size: many; V: TRBV20-1; DNA: TGCAGTGCTAGGGTCCAGAGCAATCAGCCCCAGCATTTT; CDR3: CSARVQSNQPQHF
J: TRBJ1-1; D: NA; size: many; V: TRBV6-1; DNA: TGTGCCAGCAGTGAAGGGGCCCGCCTACCGGCTTTCTTT; CDR3: CASSEGARLPAFF
J: TRBJ1-5; D: NA; size: many; V: TRBV6-1; DNA: TGTGCCAGCTTTGGGCAATTCAATCAGCCCCAGCATTTT; CDR3: CASFGQFNQPQHF
J: TRBJ1-5; D: NA; size: few; V: TRBV18; DNA: TGTGCCAGCTCACGGGGGCATCATCAGCCCCAGCATTTT; CDR3: CASSRGHHQPQHF
J: TRBJ2-1; D: NA; size: many; V: TRBV12-3/TRBV12-4; DNA: TGTGCCAGCAGGGCGGGGTCCTACAATGAGCAGTTCTTC; CDR3: CASRAGSYNEQFF
J: TRBJ1-5; D: NA; size: NA; V: TRBV7-6; DNA: TGTGCCAGCAGCTTAGGAGAAAAGCAGCCCCAGCATTTT; CDR3: CASSLGEKQPQHF
J: TRBJ1-1; D: NA; size: many; V: TRBV4-3; DNA: TGCGCCAGCAGCCAAGATTCGCAGTATAACACTGAAGCTTTCTTT; CDR3: CASSQDSQYNTEAFF
J: TRBJ2-3; D: TRBD2; size: few; V: TRBV6-2/TRBV6-3; DNA: TGTGCCAGCAGCCCTCCTTGGCGCGGGGGACGGGGGAGCACAGATACGCAGTATTTT; CDR3: CASSPPWRGGRGSTDTQYF
J: TRBJ1-1; D: NA; size: NA; V: TRBV2; DNA: TGTGCCGGCAGTGAGAGAGCGGGAGGGAGCACTGAAGCTTTCTTT; CDR3: CAGSERAGGSTEAFF
J: TRBJ1-5; D: NA; size: NA; V: TRBV19; DNA: TGTGCCAGTAGTATAGGGGCCCAGGCATGTAATCAGCCCCAGCATTTT; CDR3: CASSIGAQACNQPQHF
J: TRBJ1-3; D: TRBD1; size: many; V: TRBV12-3/TRBV12-4; DNA: TGTGCCAGCAGACAAGGACAGGGACCCCTTTCCTGGAACACCATATATTTT; CDR3: CASRQGQGPLSWNTIYF
J: TRBJ2-3; D: NA; size: many; V: TRBV20-1; DNA: TGCAGTGCTAGTGCCCTAGTCCAACGGAGAGATACGCAGTATTTT; CDR3: CSASALVQRRDTQYF
J: TRBJ2-1; D: TRBD2; size: many; V: TRBV5-4; DNA: TGTGCCAGCAGCTCTCTGGGACTAATCAATGAGCAGTTCTTC; CDR3: CASSSLGLINEQFF
J: TRBJ2-5; D: NA; size: few; V: TRBV14; DNA: TGTGCCAGCAGCCAATTAAATATCGAGACCCAGTACTTC; CDR3: CASSQLNIETQYF
J: TRBJ1-6; D: TRBD1; size: many; V: TRBV9; DNA: TGTGCCAGCAGCCCCCGCGGACAGGGGATTAATTCACCCCTCCACTTT; CDR3: CASSPRGQGINSPLHF
J: TRBJ2-3; D: TRBD2; size: many; V: TRBV28; DNA: TGTGCCAGCAGTTTAAGACTAGCGGTAAAGACCGATACGCAGTATTTT; CDR3: CASSLRLAVKTDTQYF
J: TRBJ1-6; D: NA; size: many; V: TRBV19; DNA: TGTGCCAGTAGTCAAATGGATTCACCCCTCCACTTT; CDR3: CASSQMDSPLHF
J: TRBJ1-2; D: NA; size: many; V: TRBV4-2; DNA: TGTGCCAGCAGCCAAGATCGACACTATGGCTACACCTTC; CDR3: CASSQDRHYGYTF
J: TRBJ2-1; D: TRBD2; size: many; V: TRBV7-3; DNA: TGTGCCAGCAGCATCACTAGCGCCCCTCTGGAGCAGTTCTTC; CDR3: CASSITSAPLEQFF
J: TRBJ2-7; D: NA; size: many; V: TRBV5-1; DNA: TGCGCCAGCTCCCCGACCGGAGGGACCTACGAGCAGTACTTC; CDR3: CASSPTGGTYEQYF
J: TRBJ1-5; D: NA; size: many; V: TRBV29-1; DNA: TGCAGCCCGACTGCACGGGGCAATCAGCCCCAGCATTTT; CDR3: CSPTARGNQPQHF
J: TRBJ1-2; D: NA; size: few; V: TRBV12-5; DNA: TGTGCTAGTGGTTTGAACTATGGCGACACCTTC; CDR3: CASGLNYGDTF
J: TRBJ2-4; D: TRBD2; size: many; V: TRBV9; DNA: TGTGCCAGCAGCTGGGCTAGCGGGGGGTACGGAAACATTCAGTACTTC; CDR3: CASSWASGGYGNIQYF
J: TRBJ2-1; D: NA; size: many; V: TRBV30; DNA: TGTGCCTGGAGTGGTGGGAAGAGCTCCTACAATGAGCAGTTCTTC; CDR3: CAWSGGKSSYNEQFF
J: TRBJ1-2; D: NA; size: many; V: TRBV6-1; DNA: TGTGCCAGCAGTGAGGGACACTATGGCTACACCTTC; CDR3: CASSEGHYGYTF
J: TRBJ2-3; D: NA; size: many; V: TRBV5-1; DNA: TGCGCCAGCTCTATTGGGGGATTTGCAGATACGCAGTATTTT; CDR3: CASSIGGFADTQYF
J: TRBJ1-6; D: NA; size: few; V: TRBV2; DNA: TGTGCCAGCAGTCAGACCCACAGGGAAGGGTTGCGTAATTCACCCCTCCACTTT; CDR3: CASSQTHREGLRNSPLHF
J: TRBJ1-5; D: NA; size: many; V: TRBV12-3/TRBV12-4; DNA: TGTGCCAGCAGTATCTCCATGGATCAGCCCCAGCATTTT; CDR3: CASSISMDQPQHF
J: TRBJ1-2; D: NA; size: many; V: TRBV19; DNA: TGTGCCAGTAGTATAACCTCAGGGAGATACCACTATGGCTACACCTTC; CDR3: CASSITSGRYHYGYTF
J: TRBJ2-1; D: NA; size: few; V: TRBV13; DNA: TGTGCCAGCAGCTTGCAGGGGTGGGGTGAGCAGTTCTTC; CDR3: CASSLQGWGEQFF
J: TRBJ1-1; D: NA; size: many; V: TRBV7-9; DNA: TGTGCCAGCAGCTTTATACAGAATATGAACACTGAAGCTTTCTTT; CDR3: CASSFIQNMNTEAFF
J: TRBJ1-1; D: TRBD1; size: many; V: TRBV18; DNA: TGTGCCAGCTCACCGCAGGGGGCGAGGACTGAAGCTTTCTTT; CDR3: CASSPQGARTEAFF
J: TRBJ2-5; D: TRBD2; size: many; V: TRBV7-9; DNA: TGTGCCAGCAGCCCTCGCCTCACTAGCGGGGGGGAAGAGACCCAGTACTTC; CDR3: CASSPRLTSGGEETQYF
J: TRBJ1-1; D: NA; size: many; V: TRBV7-2; DNA: TGTGCCAGCAGCTCACAGACCCTCACCCATGGAGCTTTCTTT; CDR3: CASSSQTLTHGAFF
J: TRBJ2-1; D: NA; size: NA; V: TRBV5-4; DNA: TGTGCCAGCAGCTCCCGGGACAAGTTCTACAATGAGCAGTTCTTC; CDR3: CASSSRDKFYNEQFF